Each of the 20 T cell receptor beta chains below was sequenced from the same sample in a study of blood T cell repertoires in COVID-19. The protocol was immunoSEQ multiplex PCR, while the TCRdb copy is restricted to in-frame clones and leaves out a portion. The sample includes roughly 430,000 clones, about 88% of them seen just once. The specimen sequenced was PBMCs or T cells enriched from blood (not recorded which). Receptors were obtained from a woman under 30 who had been exposed to COVID-19.

This clone was observed once. The chain joins TRBV10-3 to TRBJ2-5, with 7 bases fitting TRBD2. The V and J ends lost 3 bases and 4 bases, in that order; junction bases with no gene match: 2. Germline CDR1 is ENHRY and CDR2 is SYGVKD. The CDR3 covers 13 residues. In nucleotides, the CDR3 is TGTGCCATCAGTGACAGGGAGGGAGAGACCCAGTACTTC. This gives the protein CAISDREGETQYF.

The rearrangement uses TRBV18 and TRBJ1-1; 9 bases align to TRBD1. Germline V lookup: CDR1 KGHSH, CDR2 LQKENI. The CDR3 length is 16 residues. V lost 3 bases to trimming and J lost 5 bases; unmatched junction nucleotides: 10. DNA for the CDR3: TGTGCCAGCTCACCGCCGACAGGGGGGGGGCAAACTGAAGCTTTCTTT. This encodes CASSPPTGGGQTEAFF. Supplemented by reference TRBV18 and TRBJ1-1, the full variable domain reads NAGVMQNPRHLVRRRGQEARLRCSPMKGHSHVYWYRQLPEEGLKFMVYLQKENIIDESGMPKERFSAEFPKEGPSILRIQQVVRGDSAAYFCASSPPTGGGQTEAFFGQGTRLTVV.

The chain joins TRBV28 to TRBJ1-1; maybe TRBD1 (6 bases). The CDR3 has 16 amino acids. V was shortened by 7 bases and J by 1 base, with 19 bases between the two germline ends. Germline lookup yields CDR1 MDHEN and CDR2 SYDVKM. The CDR3 nucleotides read TGTGCCAGCAAAAGGGGGATAGGGGCGCGGAACACTGAAGCTTTCTTT. Amino acids: CASKRGIGARNTEAFF.

The genes are TRBV12-3 or TRBV12-4 and TRBJ2-5, with TRBD1 identical over 7 bases. The V segment lost 8 bases and the J segment 4 bases; nucleotides outside the gene matches: 7. The CDR3 length is 13 residues. In nucleotides, the CDR3 is TGTGCCAGCCACCTCTCAGGGGGAGAGACCCAGTACTTC. Residues: CASHLSGGETQYF.

This clone was counted between two and nine times. The V call is TRBV12-3 or TRBV12-4, the J call TRBJ2-7, with 9 bases that match TRBD2. The length of the CDR3 is 13 residues. V shed 6 bases, J shed 4 bases, and the junction held 4 bases outside the gene matches. The CDR3: CASRWTSAYEQYF. The CDR3, as DNA: TGTGCCAGCAGATGGACTAGCGCGTACGAGCAGTACTTC.

The rearrangement uses TRBV19 and TRBJ2-7; D call uncertain. The germline V gene has CDR1 LNHDA and CDR2 SQIVND (reference sequence). Trimming removed 6 bases at V and 3 bases at J, with 6 bases between. CDR3 length: 11 amino acids. The CDR3 sequence is CASSNFYEQYF. The CDR3 bases are TGTGCCAGTAGCAATTTCTACGAGCAGTACTTC.

This chain links TRBV9 with TRBJ2-1, with a weak D call TRBD2 (6 bases). V dropped 4 bases and J dropped 0 bases, with 11 bases sitting between them. CDR1 and CDR2 from the germline V gene are SGDLS and YYNGEE. The CDR3 runs 15 residues. Written as DNA, the CDR3 is TGTGCCAGCAGCACTCGGGGGAGCTCCTACAATGAGCAGTTCTTC. Encoded protein: CASSTRGSSYNEQFF.

The gene calls are TRBV3-1 (or the pseudogene TRBV3-2) and TRBJ1-3; 11 positions match TRBD1. The germline CDR1 and CDR2 sequences are LGHDT and YNNKEL (reference sequence). Trimming cost V 3 bases and J 2 bases; bases outside gene matches: 3. The CDR3 is 16 residues long. The DNA of the CDR3 is TGTGCCAGCAGCCAGTCGGGACAGGGGGCTGGAAACACCATATATTTT. Amino acids: CASSQSGQGAGNTIYF.

The rearrangement uses TRBV29-1 and TRBJ1-1; 7 bases map to TRBD1. Unmatched junction bases numbered 9, after V lost 5 bases and J lost 3 bases. Germline V gives CDR1 SQVTM, CDR2 ANQGSEA. This CDR3 is 14 amino acids long. As DNA, the CDR3 is TGCAGCGTTCAAAGGCGGGACAGAGACACTGAAGCTTTCTTT. Its translation is CSVQRRDRDTEAFF.

This chain uses TRBV5-5 with TRBJ2-7; 7 nucleotides line up with TRBD1. V lost 2 bases, J lost 3 bases, and 8 bases stayed unmatched. Germline V gives CDR1 SGHKS, CDR2 YYEKEE (reference sequence). CDR3 length equals 15 residues. In nucleotides, the CDR3 is TGTGCCAGCAGCTTCGAGACAGGGTCCAACTACGAGCAGTACTTC. It codes for CASSFETGSNYEQYF. Together with reference TRBV5-5 and TRBJ2-7, the CDR3 gives the full variable domain: DAGVTQSPTHLIKTRGQQVTLRCSPISGHKSVSWYQQVLGQGPQFIFQYYEKEERGRGNFPDRFSARQFPNYSSELNVNALLLGDSALYLCASSFETGSNYEQYFGPGTRLTVT.

The gene calls are TRBV10-3 and TRBJ1-6, with D perhaps TRBD1 (5 bases). CDR1 and CDR2 from the germline V gene are ENHRY and SYGVKD. CDR3 length: 15 amino acids. V lost 3 bases and J 6 bases, leaving 12 bases between the germline ends. The CDR3 DNA reads TGTGCCATCAGTGACTCCGCGGGGCCTAATTCACCCCTCCACTTT. It codes for CAISDSAGPNSPLHF.

This clone was found a few times. The rearrangement joins TRBV18 to TRBJ2-5; D might be TRBD2 (6 bases). The CDR3 contains 13 residues. Trimming left V 6 bases short and J 3 bases short, with 11 bases between. In germline, CDR1 is KGHSH, CDR2 LQKENI. The CDR3 sequence is CASSRGLEETQYF. The CDR3 region has the DNA TGTGCCAGCTCGCGGGGTCTGGAAGAGACCCAGTACTTC.

The chain joins TRBV2 to TRBJ2-7; D is possibly TRBD2 (6 bases). The CDR3 runs to 15 residues. Trimming shortened V by 10 bases and J by 3 bases, and 22 bases separated the two germline ends. CDR1 and CDR2 from the germline V gene are SNHLY and FYNNEI. For the CDR3, the DNA is TGTGCCACCCGTTTGGGCCCCGGGGGATTCTACGAGCAGTACTTC. This sequence encodes CATRLGPGGFYEQYF. The full variable domain, in which reference TRBV2 and TRBJ2-7 provide the parts outside the CDR3, is EPEVTQTPSHQVTQMGQEVILRCVPISNHLYFYWYRQILGQKVEFLVSFYNNEISEKSEIFDDQFSVERPDGSNFTLKIRSTKLEDSAMYFCATRLGPGGFYEQYFGPGTRLTVT.

The chain uses TRBV18 and TRBJ2-7, with TRBD2 identical over 11 bases. Per the germline V gene, CDR1 is KGHSH and CDR2 is LQKENI. J was trimmed by 13 bases and V by 1 base; bases with no gene match: 12. The CDR3 is 15 amino acids. CDR3 in DNA: TGTGCCAGCTCACCACGGGCACTAGCGGGAGCCCTTCCTTACTTC. Amino acid sequence: CASSPRALAGALPYF.

The chain links TRBV27 to TRBJ2-1; 9 bases line up with TRBD1. Germline CDR1 reads MNHEY; CDR2 reads SMNVEV (reference sequence). V was clipped by 11 bases and J by 5 bases; unmatched bases: 10. CDR3 length: 14 residues. In DNA form, the CDR3 reads TGTGCCGGCTATGACAGGGGGGTCGACAATGAGCAGTTCTTC. Amino acid sequence: CAGYDRGVDNEQFF.

The gene calls are TRBV28 and TRBJ2-7; a weak D match, TRBD2 (7 bases). The CDR3 contains 16 residues. V was trimmed by 4 bases and J by 0 bases, leaving 16 bases between them. CDR1 MDHEN and CDR2 SYDVKM come from the germline V gene. For the CDR3, the DNA is TGTGCCAGCAGTTACCTAGGGGGGGTCAACTCCTACGAGCAGTACTTC. This encodes CASSYLGGVNSYEQYF. Variable domain in full (rest from reference TRBV28 and TRBJ2-7): DVKVTQSSRYLVKRTGEKVFLECVQDMDHENMFWYRQDPGLGLRLIYFSYDVKMKEKGDIPEGYSVSREKKERFSLILESASTNQTSMYLCASSYLGGVNSYEQYFGPGTRLTVT.

The V and J genes are TRBV28 and TRBJ1-1; possible D gene TRBD1, 6 bases. V was clipped by 6 bases and J by 9 bases, with 14 bases between them. Looked up from germline, CDR1 is MDHEN and CDR2 is SYDVKM. This CDR3 has 12 amino acids. The CDR3 DNA sequence: TGTGCCAGCAGCCTACAGGGAGAGAAAGCTTTCTTT. Its translation: CASSLQGEKAFF.

This chain connects TRBV2 to TRBJ2-2, with 8 bases matching TRBD1. The CDR3 covers 15 residues. Germline V gene sequence: CDR1 SNHLY, CDR2 FYNNEI. Germline trimming cut 5 bases from V and 0 bases from J; bases unmatched to any gene: 2. The CDR3 coding sequence is TGTGCCAGCAGTAGACAGGGGACGAACACCGGGGAGCTGTTTTTT. It is translated as CASSRQGTNTGELFF.

V gene TRBV27 combines with J gene TRBJ2-1; 7 bases map to TRBD1. The junction had 10 bases not matched to a gene; V was cut back by 1 base and J by 4 bases. The CDR3 totals 17 residues. Germline V gene data show CDR1 as MNHEY and CDR2 as SMNVEV (reference sequence). DNA of the CDR3: TGTGCCAGCAGTTTATGGGAGAGGGGGCTAGGGTACAATGAGCAGTTCTTC. It translates to CASSLWERGLGYNEQFF.

The genes are TRBV3-1 (or the pseudogene TRBV3-2) and TRBJ2-1, with 9 nucleotides matching TRBD2. The CDR3 contains 16 residues. The germline V gene encodes CDR1 LGHDT and CDR2 YNNKEL (reference sequence). J lost 7 bases, V lost 0 bases, and 7 bases had no gene match. As DNA, the CDR3 is TGTGCCAGCAGCCAAGATCTAGCGGGGTGGGGGAATGAGCAGTTCTTC. The encoded protein is CASSQDLAGWGNEQFF.